A single sample gave rise to the 3 T cell receptor beta chains below, sequenced in a study of T cells after yellow fever vaccination. TCRdb recomputed calls from the 5' RACE reads with MiXCR, one row per CDR3 protein. Among about 150,000 distinct CDR3 sequences listed, less than 8.5% were seen once. Sample: CD4+ T cells sorted from PBMCs, taken 10 days after the yellow fever booster vaccination. The source of these receptors is a man aged 30-40 years who received the YFV17D yellow fever vaccine.

This clonotype was found a few times. The chain couples TRBV11-2 to TRBJ1-2; TRBD1 is a possible D gene (6 bases). The CDR3 runs 12 residues. Germline values: CDR1 SGHAT, CDR2 FQNNGV. Deletions cut 6 bases from V and 8 bases from J, with 13 bases between. CDR3 DNA sequence: TGTGCCAGCAGGCTACAGGGTAGCGGCTACACCTTC. Protein: CASRLQGSGYTF.

Regarding this clonotype: Being one base from a much bigger clone, this may be a read error. The chain combines TRBV30 with TRBJ2-4; D is uncertain. CDR1 GTSNPN and CDR2 SVGIG come from the germline V gene (reference sequence). This CDR3 has 15 residues. CDR3 loop: CACVPGRLAKNNQYF. The CDR3 region has the DNA TGTGCCTGCGTCCCGGGCAGATTAGCCAAAAACAATCAGTACTTC.

This clonotype was counted at least ten times. V gene TRBV24-1 combines with J gene TRBJ2-3; TRBD1 might be the D (5 bases). V was clipped by 7 bases and J by 0 bases, with 16 bases between them. The germline V gene encodes CDR1 KGHDR and CDR2 SFDVKD. This CDR3 spans 16 amino acids. CDR3 in DNA: TGTGCCACCAGCAAGGGCACAGGCTTCAGCACAGATACGCAGTATTTT. It codes for CATSKGTGFSTDTQYF.